A selection of T cell receptor beta chains follows, all from one sample in a study of T cell repertoires in ileal Crohn's disease. Profiled with immunoSEQ multiplex PCR; TCRdb holds only in-frame clones, not every one. The sample carries 8,200 or so clones, 60% to 85% recorded once. The material sequenced was ileal tissue. The receptors shown here come from an adult with Crohn's disease. Each CDR3 is given with its conserved first and last residue. A D gene is named only where the DNA matches it firmly. Clone size, where shown, is once, few, many, or a class for clones that have expanded.

CDR3	DNA	D	V	size	J
CASSESRVEQFF	TGCGCCAGCAGTGAGTCTCGGGTTGAGCAGTTCTTC	-	TRBV10-2	-	TRBJ2-1
CASSLGSGSSPLHF	TGTGCCAGCAGCTTGGGTTCCGGGAGTTCACCCCTCCACTTT	-	TRBV7-9	-	TRBJ1-6
CASSLTEYTEAFF	TGCGCCAGCAGCTTGACGGAGTACACTGAAGCTTTCTTT	-	TRBV5-1	few	TRBJ1-1
CASSYGEGPQHF	TGTGCCAGTAGTTACGGGGAAGGGCCCCAGCATTTT	-	TRBV19	-	TRBJ1-5
CASRRVGVSQPQHF	TGTGCCAGCAGACGGGTAGGGGTGAGTCAGCCCCAGCATTTT	-	TRBV28	few	TRBJ1-5
CASSRDSLSPLHF	TGTGCCAGCAGCCGGGACTCACTATCACCCCTCCACTTT	-	TRBV4-2	-	TRBJ1-6
CASSGLAGGLRTYEQYF	TGTGCCAGCAGTGGGCTAGCGGGGGGGCTCCGGACCTACGAGCAGTACTTC	TRBD2	TRBV6-1	-	TRBJ2-7
CASSQGLRADDEQYF	TGCGCCAGCAGCCAAGGTTTGAGGGCGGACGACGAGCAGTACTTC	-	TRBV4-1	-	TRBJ2-7
CASSSMGRGLGETQYF	TGTGCCAGCAGCTCCATGGGGCGGGGGTTAGGAGAGACCCAGTACTTC	TRBD2	TRBV7-2	-	TRBJ2-5
CASSQSLGREQYF	TGTGCCAGCAGCCAAAGTCTGGGCCGCGAGCAGTACTTC	-	TRBV14	few	TRBJ2-7
CASSPSPTDTQYF	TGTGCCAGCAGTCCTAGCCCAACAGATACGCAGTATTTT	-	TRBV9	-	TRBJ2-3
CASSAISGFDNYGYTF	TGTGCCAGTAGTGCTATTTCGGGGTTCGATAACTATGGCTACACCTTC	-	TRBV19	-	TRBJ1-2
CASRIGTSAETQYF	TGTGCCAGCAGGATCGGGACTTCCGCCGAGACCCAGTACTTC	-	TRBV28	-	TRBJ2-5
CASSLVAGGFNEQFF	TGTGCCAGCAGCTTAGTCGCGGGGGGGTTCAATGAGCAGTTCTTC	TRBD2	TRBV13	-	TRBJ2-1
CASSSGTGMNTEAFF	TGCGCCAGCAGCTCTGGGACAGGGATGAACACTGAAGCTTTCTTT	TRBD1	TRBV5-1	once	TRBJ1-1
CSVSRGRGGTDTQYF	TGCAGCGTGTCTCGAGGGAGGGGAGGCACAGATACGCAGTATTTT	TRBD2	TRBV29-1	-	TRBJ2-3
CSVGGRQRVNYGYTF	TGCAGCGTTGGGGGCCGACAGCGGGTCAACTATGGCTACACCTTC	-	TRBV29-1	few	TRBJ1-2
CASRYRDTGTGPYEQYF	TGTGCCAGTAGATATAGAGACACCGGGACAGGGCCCTACGAGCAGTACTTC	TRBD1	TRBV19	-	TRBJ2-7
CSVDVGGGQPQHF	TGCAGCGTTGATGTAGGGGGTGGACAGCCCCAGCATTTT	-	TRBV29-1	-	TRBJ1-5
CASSPMAAGYGYTF	TGTGCCAGCAGCCCCATGGCTGCAGGGTATGGCTACACCTTC	-	TRBV11-2	few	TRBJ1-2
CASSLFGAGGQETQYF	TGTGCCAGCAGCTTATTCGGAGCGGGGGGGCAAGAGACCCAGTACTTC	TRBD2	TRBV7-2	-	TRBJ2-5
CASSQDRDRENSPLHF	TGCGCCAGCAGCCAAGATCGGGACAGGGAAAATTCACCCCTCCACTTT	TRBD1	TRBV4-3	-	TRBJ1-6
CASSLGTTGIYGYTF	TGCGCCAGCAGCCTTGGGACGACAGGGATCTATGGCTACACCTTC	TRBD1	TRBV5-1	-	TRBJ1-2
CASSYDRGNEQYF	TGTGCCAGCAGTTACGACAGGGGGAACGAGCAGTACTTC	TRBD1	TRBV6-5	-	TRBJ2-7
CASSPRGNQPQHF	TGTGCCAGCAGCCCGCGGGGGAATCAGCCCCAGCATTTT	-	TRBV5-6	-	TRBJ1-5
CASSQDRGPYLPLDNEQFF	TGCGCCAGCAGCCAGGACAGGGGACCCTACTTGCCCTTAGACAATGAGCAGTTCTTC	TRBD1	TRBV5-1	-	TRBJ2-1
CASSLAPGGSGQTQYF	TGTGCCAGCAGCTTGGCTCCAGGGGGCTCCGGGCAGACCCAGTACTTC	TRBD1	TRBV5-6	-	TRBJ2-5
CASSLEGARRERQYF	TGCGCCAGCAGCTTAGAGGGGGCCCGTAGGGAGAGGCAGTATTTT	TRBD1	TRBV5-1	once	TRBJ2-3
CASRLGDSFVGELFF	TGTGCCAGCAGGCTGGGCGACAGTTTCGTCGGGGAGCTGTTTTTT	-	TRBV28	large	TRBJ2-2
CASGGGLGNSPLHF	TGTGCCAGCGGCGGGGGGCTAGGGAATTCACCCCTCCACTTT	-	TRBV2	few	TRBJ1-6
CASRERSSYNEQFF	TGTGCCAGCAGGGAACGGAGCTCCTACAATGAGCAGTTCTTC	-	TRBV2	-	TRBJ2-1
CARPVLGVPQHF	TGTGCCAGGCCTGTGCTCGGGGTACCCCAGCATTTT	-	TRBV6-1	-	TRBJ1-5
CASSLRGNQPQHF	TGTGCCAGCAGCTTGCGTGGCAATCAGCCCCAGCATTTT	-	TRBV7-2	-	TRBJ1-5
CASSVAVGAAETQYF	TGTGCCAGCAGCGTAGCGGTGGGGGCCGCAGAGACCCAGTACTTC	-	TRBV9	once	TRBJ2-5
CASRLIQGPQPYGYTF	TGTGCCAGCAGACTTATACAGGGTCCCCAGCCCTATGGCTACACCTTC	-	TRBV7-8	-	TRBJ1-2
CASSRTSGGSYNEQFF	TGTGCCAGCAGTCGCACTAGCGGGGGATCCTACAATGAGCAGTTCTTC	TRBD2	TRBV5-4	-	TRBJ2-1
CASSANTGLRGYTF	TGTGCCAGCAGCGCGAACACAGGGTTGCGTGGCTACACCTTC	-	TRBV11-2	-	TRBJ1-2
CASSPDSNQPQHF	TGCGCCAGCAGCCCAGACAGTAATCAGCCCCAGCATTTT	-	TRBV5-1	-	TRBJ1-5
CAVRRINYGYTF	TGTGCCGTACGGCGGATTAACTATGGCTACACCTTC	-	TRBV30	few	TRBJ1-2
CASSRQQAQRGWFF	TGCGCCAGCAGTCGTCAACAAGCGCAGAGGGGGTGGTTCTTC	-	TRBV4-1	-	TRBJ2-1
CAWRTALNTEAFF	TGTGCCTGGAGAACAGCATTGAACACTGAAGCTTTCTTT	-	TRBV30	-	TRBJ1-1
CASSKGQSSYNEQFF	TGTGCCAGCAGTAAGGGACAGAGCTCCTACAATGAGCAGTTCTTC	TRBD1	TRBV2	-	TRBJ2-1